This TCR beta chain was captured in a study of technical replicates of blood from four donors. Trimming cost V 6 bases and J 1 base, with 17 bases left between them. Germline-derived CDR1 and CDR2 are MNHEY and SVGAGI. The CDR3 spans 16 residues. Clones were sequenced by immunoSEQ multiplex PCR, and TCRdb holds only the in-frame ones, with some missing. The data hold tens of thousands of clones, with about 94% observed a single time. The rearrangement joins TRBV6-5 to TRBJ2-3; perhaps TRBD1 as D (6 bases). This receptor was identified in a human donor in good health. The sequenced sample consisted of T cells isolated from PBMCs. CDR3 residues: CASSYTRGSGTDTQYF. The CDR3 DNA reads as TGTGCCAGCAGCTACACTAGGGGGTCGGGCACAGATACGCAGTATTTT.